The T cell receptor beta chain under discussion was sequenced for a study of neoadjuvant anti-PD-1 for oral cavity cancer (dated by TCRdb to the early 2020s). With regard to the full study: Before undergoing curative-intent surgical resection, most patients got three to four biweekly nivolumab doses at 3 mg/kg. A roughly 30% response rate was observed in the parent correlative cohort, in which around 12 patients were included. Patients with complete response, partial response or stable disease by RECIST 1.1 were defined as responders, whereas patients with progression were defined as non-responders. Patients who did not progress were given a fourth nivolumab dose at about day 43 and had definitive surgical resection on days 50-56.

The sample's time point, from its label and the paper: after neoadjuvant nivolumab, at surgical resection. Patients had been newly diagnosed with stage II-IVA oral cavity squamous cell carcinoma, and no prior systemic or radiation treatment had been given to the patients. Everyone in the cohort had locally advanced, HPV-negative oral cavity squamous cell carcinoma. Peripheral blood mononuclear cells were analyzed directly, without maintenance or expansion in culture. The samples were drawn from a longitudinal correlative study tied to a single-arm phase II trial testing neoadjuvant nivolumab in oral cavity squamous cell carcinoma. Subject-matched pre- and post-treatment PBMCs and tumors from three responders and three non-responders were subjected to genomic DNA-based TCRbeta sequencing. Peripheral blood mononuclear cells were collected before nivolumab treatment and were collected again after treatment, at the time of surgery. The Maxwell RSC DNA from Cells kit was used to isolate genomic DNA from PBMCs.

Beyond this particular receptor, the publication reports: TCR analyses included only a few patients per response group, and the authors called for larger cohorts for validation. Higher pretreatment blood Treg/Th17 ratios correlated with higher pretreatment blood TCRbeta clonality and lower post-treatment tumor TCRbeta clonality. After neoadjuvant nivolumab, significantly higher T cell clonality (Gini index) was found within PBMCs in non-responders than in responders.

The sample holds a few counts of this clone. Which antigen it targets is not known. One base away there is no much larger clone; base qualities are not given. For deep sequencing, each PBMC sample was run in six replicates, with libraries mostly built from approximately 520 ng of input genomic DNA. TCRbeta libraries were prepared with the immunoSEQ hsTCRbeta kit according to the manufacturer's instructions. Sequencing of the completed libraries took place using an Illumina NovaSeq 6000 S4 flow cell after they had been pooled to approximately 3 nM. From the authors' description of their analysis: The immunoSEQ Analyzer handled quality control and preprocessing of the raw data. The analysis was limited to productive rearrangements, and each clonotype was defined by a unique CDR3 amino acid sequence. Repertoire clonality was estimated as the Gini-Simpson index, computed with the R package tcR. Gini indices were compared with Student's t test, and associations with tumor size change were assessed by Pearson correlation. This immuneACCESS table, as held by TCRdb, lists in-frame sequences with V and J called but not all clones. Of the missing ones, under half trace to an unresolved V gene in checked studies; the others have no known cause. V, J and clone size were drawn from that table, and D and trimming were deduced from the DNA. The table for this sample lists approximately 42,000 clones; roughly 77% of them were counted only once. Around 4.9% of the sample lies in the top ten.

This receptor was identified in a person between 40 and 85 years old with oral cavity squamous cell carcinoma. Sample: PBMCs, taken after nivolumab (anti-PD-1) treatment.

In nucleotide form, the sequence is TGTGCCAGCAGGCCTCAGGGGTTTGGCTACACCTTC. It translates to CASRPQGFGYTF. The V gene is TRBV6-5 and the J gene is TRBJ1-2, with a weak D call of TRBD1 (6 bases match). The CDR3 covers 12 residues, taking in both the cysteine and the phenylalanine. The kept DNA is CDR3 alone, 36 bases in frame from the first base. From the germline V gene, CDR1 is MNHEY and CDR2 is SVGAGI. A distance of 12 bases separates the germline ends of V and J, which lose 6 bases and 7 bases respectively.